This T cell receptor (beta chain) came from a study of blood T cells in healthy people across ages. Germline CDR1 and CDR2: SGHRS and YFSETQ. Trimming removed 0 bases at V and 5 bases at J, with 21 bases between. The CDR3 spans 18 residues. A second about 6 to 12 cycle PCR used barcoded and J-beta primers. A single record per CDR3 protein comes from TCRdb applying MiXCR to the 5' RACE reads. The sample lists some 920,000 distinct CDR3 sequences; around 54% were seen once. The clonotype comes from a woman in her sixties in good health. The rearrangement links TRBV5-1 to TRBJ2-1; the D gene could be TRBD1 or TRBD2 (6 bases each). The sequencing sample was made of blood. The CDR3 DNA follows: TGCGCCAGCAGCTTGGCGGGGGACACCAAGTTCGCCCACAATGAGCAGTTCTTC. The encoded protein is CASSLAGDTKFAHNEQFF.